These 24 T cell receptor beta chains were sequenced from one sample in a study of cytomegalovirus exposure and HLA in healthy donors (dated by TCRdb to the late 2010s). Library construction relied on the immunoSEQ multiplex PCR assay. Imported from immuneACCESS, the table was reduced by TCRdb to in-frame sequences with V and J called. These copies leave out some clones; in studies compared against another copy, an unresolved V gene accounts for under half, and the cause of the remainder is not known. The sample table holds about 130,000 clones, of which approximately 80% were seen once. The ten largest clones capture around 27% of the sample. Sequenced material: PBMCs. The receptors were sampled from a man younger than 45 in good health and CMV-seropositive.

The V and J genes are TRBV5-4 and TRBJ1-2; possibly TRBD1 for D (6 bases). The CDR3 loop spans 13 amino acids. The V and J ends lost 4 bases and 7 bases respectively, with 14 bases between them. Germline CDR1 SGHNT, CDR2 YYREEE (reference sequence). CDR3 sequence reads: CASSNQGWVGYTF. The CDR3, as DNA: TGTGCCAGCAGCAACCAGGGGTGGGTTGGCTACACCTTC.

This clone has only one observation. The genes are TRBV2 and TRBJ2-3; D is ambiguous. The CDR3 has 12 residues. From germline, CDR1 is SNHLY and CDR2 FYNNEI. The V and J ends lost 5 bases and 2 bases respectively, with 5 bases between them. CDR3: CASSTVTDTQYF. In DNA form, the CDR3 reads TGTGCCAGCAGTACAGTCACAGATACGCAGTATTTT.

The chain links TRBV6-5 to TRBJ2-1; TRBD1 aligns across 7 bases. The CDR3 is 14 amino acids. Germline trimming cut 0 bases from V and 9 bases from J; bases unmatched to any gene: 5. Germline CDR1 is MNHEY and CDR2 is SVGAGI. The CDR3 protein is CASSYSTQGREQFF. CDR3 bases: TGTGCCAGCAGTTACTCGACACAGGGGCGTGAGCAGTTCTTC.

The chain uses TRBV11-2 and TRBJ1-3; 8 nucleotides align to TRBD1. The CDR3 has 16 residues. Trimming at V came to 3 bases and at J to 0 bases, leaving 4 bases not matched to a gene. Per germline, CDR1 SGHAT and CDR2 FQNNGV. As DNA, the CDR3 is TGTGCCAGCAGCTTGGGACAGGCATACTCTGGAAACACCATATATTTT. Its translation is CASSLGQAYSGNTIYF.

The table lists this clone with a few counts. The chain is built from TRBV2 and TRBJ2-7; no definite D call. This CDR3 contains 11 residues. Germline loops: CDR1 SNHLY, CDR2 FYNNEI. Trimming removed 5 bases at V and 4 bases at J, with 6 bases between. The CDR3 region has the DNA TGTGCCAGCAGTTTCGGGTACGAGCAGTACTTC. Translated: CASSFGYEQYF.

This clone was found once. V gene TRBV7-6 combines with J gene TRBJ2-1; 10 nucleotides align to TRBD1. Germline CDR1 SGHVS, CDR2 FNYEAQ. V lost 6 bases, J lost 9 bases, and 8 bases stayed unmatched. The CDR3 totals 14 residues. The CDR3: CASSDRGPSGEQFF. Here the CDR3 DNA reads TGTGCCAGCAGTGACAGGGGGCCTTCGGGTGAGCAGTTCTTC.

This chain uses TRBV12-5 with TRBJ1-4; TRBD1 might be the D (6 bases). This CDR3 contains 14 residues. V lost 1 base to trimming and J lost 7 bases, with 10 bases between them. CDR1 and CDR2 from the germline V gene are LGHNT and FRNRAP. This CDR3 reads CASGLGRQAEKLFF. The CDR3 coding sequence is TGTGCTAGTGGTTTGGGCCGACAGGCTGAAAAACTGTTTTTT.

The rearrangement joins TRBV5-1 to TRBJ1-4, with TRBD1 as a possible D gene (5 bases). The V end was cut by 5 bases, the J end by 3 bases, with 29 bases between. The CDR3 is made up of 20 amino acids. Germline values: CDR1 SGHRS, CDR2 YFSETQ. The CDR3 nucleotides are TGCGCCAGCAGACCATACCCCGCAGGGAAAGATTTTATTTCTAATGAAAAACTGTTTTTT. Amino acids: CASRPYPAGKDFISNEKLFF.

This clone was found once. V is TRBV7-3 and J is TRBJ2-1; 9 bases map to TRBD1. V trimming: 0 bases; J trimming: 4 bases; junction bases outside the gene matches: 1. Germline V lookup: CDR1 SGHTA, CDR2 FQGTGA. The CDR3 consists of 15 residues. The CDR3 sequence: CASSLTGTGYNEQFF. The CDR3 DNA is TGTGCCAGCAGCTTAACTGGGACAGGGTACAATGAGCAGTTCTTC.

The rearrangement joins TRBV5-1 to TRBJ1-4; 8 bases agree with TRBD1. Germline lookup yields CDR1 SGHRS and CDR2 YFSETQ. There are 15 residues in the CDR3. V dropped 4 bases and J dropped 4; count of bases not matched to a gene: 6. CDR3 nucleotide sequence: TGCGCCAGCAGCGTGGACAGGGTCCTTAATGAAAAACTGTTTTTT. Translation gives CASSVDRVLNEKLFF.

J is TRBJ2-1 and V is TRBV5-1; 14 positions agree with TRBD2. This CDR3 spans 18 amino acids. Germline lookup yields CDR1 SGHRS and CDR2 YFSETQ. Trimming at V came to 3 bases and at J to 8 bases, leaving 13 bases not matched to a gene. The CDR3 nucleotides are TGCGCCAGCAGCTCGGGACTAGCGGGAGTGGGTACTATGGATGAGCAGTTCTTC. Its protein is CASSSGLAGVGTMDEQFF.

V gene TRBV19 combines with J gene TRBJ1-1; TRBD1 matches at 8 bases. Germline CDR1 and CDR2: LNHDA and SQIVND (reference sequence). The CDR3 covers 15 residues. Trimming at V came to 5 bases and at J to 4 bases, leaving 9 bases not matched to a gene. The CDR3 reads CASSVLSTGGTEAFF. In DNA, the CDR3 is TGTGCCAGTAGTGTTCTGTCTACAGGGGGCACTGAAGCTTTCTTT.

The V gene is TRBV6-6, the J gene TRBJ1-1, with D possibly TRBD1 on 6 matching bases. Germline V gives CDR1 MNHNY, CDR2 SVGAGI (reference sequence). V was trimmed by 6 bases and J by 6 bases, leaving 11 bases between them. The CDR3 covers 12 residues. The CDR3 sequence: CASSLRGSEAFF. The CDR3 nucleotides are TGTGCCAGCAGCCTCAGGGGTTCTGAAGCTTTCTTT.

This clone was counted only a few times. The gene calls are TRBV14 and TRBJ1-6; 7 bases line up with TRBD1. This CDR3 has 14 residues. Germline CDR1 is SGHDN and CDR2 is FVKESK. The J segment lost 6 bases and the V segment lost 5 bases, leaving 4 bases of the junction unmatched. Here the CDR3 DNA reads TGTGCCAGCAGCTTCAGGGGGACTAATTCACCCCTCCACTTT. The encoded protein is CASSFRGTNSPLHF.

V is TRBV29-1 and J is TRBJ2-7, with 8 bases matching TRBD1. This CDR3 comprises 14 residues. CDR1 and CDR2 (germline): SQVTM, ANQGSEA. Losses at the gene ends were 0 bases for V and 0 bases for J; bases not matched to a gene: 1. CDR3 region: CSVEDRGLSYEQYF. For the CDR3, the DNA is TGCAGCGTTGAAGACAGGGGGCTCTCCTACGAGCAGTACTTC.

The chain uses TRBV7-3 and TRBJ2-1; 11 nucleotides align to TRBD2. Germline V gene data show CDR1 as SGHTA and CDR2 as FQGTGA. J lost 1 base, V lost 1 base, and 6 bases had no gene match. This CDR3 comprises 18 residues. DNA of the CDR3: TGTGCCAGCAGCTTAAGGTCTAGCGGGAGGCAGTCCTACAATGAGCAGTTCTTC. Protein sequence: CASSLRSSGRQSYNEQFF.

This clone was found a few times. This chain uses TRBV6-5 with TRBJ1-2, with D perhaps matching TRBD1 (5 bases). Per germline, CDR1 MNHEY and CDR2 SVGAGI. The CDR3 totals 14 residues. Deletions cut 4 bases from V and 4 bases from J, with 13 bases between. In nucleotides, the CDR3 is TGTGCCAGCAGTTCCAATACAGGATTCTATGGCTACACCTTC. This gives the protein CASSSNTGFYGYTF.

This clone was seen more than once but under ten times. The chain joins TRBV2 to TRBJ2-7; D perhaps matches TRBD1 (6 bases). V was pared by 7 bases and J by 2 bases, with 18 bases between. The CDR3 covers 15 residues. Germline V gives CDR1 SNHLY, CDR2 FYNNEI. In DNA form, the CDR3 reads TGTGCCAGCATGAGAACGCAGGGGATACCCTACGAGCAGTACTTC. Translation: CASMRTQGIPYEQYF.

This sequence joins TRBV18 and TRBJ2-7; 9 positions agree with TRBD1. This CDR3 has 14 amino acids. V dropped 3 bases and J dropped 2; count of bases not matched to a gene: 2. The germline V gene encodes CDR1 KGHSH and CDR2 LQKENI. The CDR3 protein is CASSPGQGPYEQYF. DNA of the CDR3: TGTGCCAGCTCACCGGGACAGGGACCCTACGAGCAGTACTTC.

The CDR3 is CASKLQGTGANVLTF. CDR3 DNA: TGCGCCAGCAAACTGCAGGGTACTGGGGCCAACGTCCTGACTTTC. The V call is TRBV5-1, the J call TRBJ2-6; D is possibly TRBD1 (5 bases). The CDR3 consists of 15 residues. Germline CDR1 SGHRS, CDR2 YFSETQ. Trimming cost V 6 bases and J 2 bases, with 12 bases left between them.

The rearrangement links TRBV9 to TRBJ2-2; 7 bases are shared with TRBD1. CDR1 and CDR2 from the germline V gene are SGDLS and YYNGEE. This CDR3 is 16 amino acids long. With 3 bases clipped from V and 0 bases from J, the junction kept 5 bases outside the gene matches. CDR3 DNA sequence: TGTGCCAGCAGCGAACTAGGGGGCGCGAACACCGGGGAGCTGTTTTTT. This codes for CASSELGGANTGELFF.

The V gene is TRBV27, the J gene TRBJ2-7, with D perhaps TRBD2 (5 bases). The CDR3 loop spans 14 amino acids. V dropped 1 base and J dropped 0 bases, with 7 bases sitting between them. Germline V gene lookup returns CDR1 MNHEY and CDR2 SMNVEV (reference sequence). This CDR3 reads CASSLFGISYEQYF. The CDR3 region has the DNA TGTGCCAGCAGTTTATTCGGGATCTCCTACGAGCAGTACTTC.

This clone was detected only a few times. This chain connects TRBV29-1 to TRBJ2-7; no clear D gene. The CDR3 runs to 10 residues. Per germline, CDR1 SQVTM and CDR2 ANQGSEA. V was trimmed by 4 bases and J by 2 bases, leaving 3 bases between them. The DNA of the CDR3 is TGCAGCGTTGTTACCTACGAGCAGTACTTC. It translates to CSVVTYEQYF.

This clone has a single count. The chain uses TRBV20-1 and TRBJ1-3; D remains ambiguous. V lost 0 bases and J 6 bases, leaving 3 bases between the germline ends. The CDR3 contains 11 residues. Germline V gene sequence: CDR1 DFQATT, CDR2 SNEGSKA (reference sequence). The chain's CDR3 is CSAREANTIYF. Here the CDR3 DNA reads TGCAGTGCTAGAGAGGCAAACACCATATATTTT.